Given below is one T cell receptor beta chain in context. Its antigen is as yet unknown. A second about 6 to 12 cycle PCR used barcoded and J-beta primers. One entry per CDR3 protein results from TCRdb running MiXCR on the 5' RACE reads. The table lists approximately 600,000 distinct CDR3 sequences, around 54% of them singletons. This entry comes from a study of blood T cells in healthy people across ages. Overall study findings and caveats: Nothing was known about donor CMV status, and this possibly confounded expanded clonotype changes. Researchers report that TCR beta diversity correlated strongly with naive T cell percentage. Fewer expanded clones and more diversity marked long-lived versus aged donors.

At least 6 million PBMCs were isolated per sample. The CDR3 extends over 14 amino acids. Trimming took 5 bases from V and 4 from J, leaving 13 bases between them. Germline CDR1 is MDHEN and CDR2 is SYDVKM. The origin of this receptor is a man aged 60 to 75 in good health. The source material was blood. The rearrangement uses TRBV28 and TRBJ2-3; D might be TRBD1 (6 bases). CDR3 in amino acids: CASSTQQGADTQYF. The CDR3 nucleotides read TGTGCCAGCAGTACTCAACAGGGTGCAGATACGCAGTATTTT.